Here is one T cell receptor beta chain with its context. It lacks a known antigen. No much larger clone exists at a distance of one base, and base qualities are not known. The source of the sample is a study of tumor-infiltrating T cells and Merkel cell polyomavirus (dated by TCRdb to the late 2010s). Looking at the study overall: CD8+ T cells specific for the Merkel cell polyomavirus KLL epitope were examined in Merkel cell carcinoma patients. Varying disease stages were represented at patient presentation, and patients were followed for a median of about 2.8 years (range 1.1 to 6.0 years). The therapies patients received were varied and non-standardized, including chemotherapy, radiation and immunotherapies. In 14 to 15 samples, TRB sequencing was done on KLL-tetramer-sorted cells from blood or tumor-infiltrating lymphocytes, along with 12 matched whole-tumor samples. Most whole-tumor samples were obtained as 25-micron curls cut from formalin-fixed, paraffin-embedded tissue blocks. Of all the tumor samples in the study, one was a frozen nodal tumor digest and another was a flash-frozen core biopsy of a metastasis. Study-wide findings and limitations: Because the study covered only a single viral epitope, T cells targeting other Merkel cell polyomavirus epitopes were not captured. One limitation of the study is the small sample size (n = 12 patients). KLL-specific TRB repertoires were diverse and mostly private, with just one public clonotype, shared by two patients, among roughly 400 unique sequences. Significantly improved MCC-specific survival was associated with a higher intratumoral fraction of KLL-specific T cells (about 1.7-18% versus roughly 0-0.15%). A significant MCC-specific survival advantage (P = 0.0051) was associated with a greater number of unique KLL-specific clonotypes in tumors (about 5-110 vs 0-3).

By immunohistochemistry, the tumors of all patients showed robust positive staining for Merkel cell polyomavirus Large T antigen. The study included about a dozen Merkel cell carcinoma patients whose blood and/or cultured TIL contained robust KLL-tetramer+ populations exceeding 0.04% of CD8+ T cells. Every patient was Caucasian, and patient ages had a median of roughly 65 years and ranged from roughly 50 to 85 years. Lymph node tumors were analyzed for patients with unknown primaries who presented with nodal disease, or when insufficient primary tissue was available. To prepare the library, the immunoSEQ multiplex PCR assay was applied. Genomic DNA extraction, TRB sequencing and normalization were carried out by Adaptive Biotechnologies (Seattle, WA). Per the original workflow: To compute clonality, the Shannon entropy of productive TRB sequences was normalized by log2 of unique productive sequences and then subtracted from one. KLL-specific clonotypes in tumors were found by matching TCRbeta CDR3 amino acid sequences to the sequences from the tetramer-sorted sample of each patient. TCRdb took this table from immuneACCESS and kept in-frame rearrangements with V and J called. Such tables lack part of the clones; where checked against another copy, unresolved V genes explain under half of the gap, and the rest is unexplained. That table supplies the V and J calls and clone size; D and trimming were determined from the DNA. A total of 24,000 or so clones appear in this sample, approximately 90% of them only once. Of the sample, approximately 3% is held by the ten largest clones.

This receptor was obtained from a man over 45 with Merkel cell carcinoma. The sample was lymph node tissue.

The nucleotide sequence reads TGTGCCAGCATCCACCCGGGGGGGGCGCCGGACTATGGCTACACCTTC. The resulting protein is CASIHPGGAPDYGYTF. The chain couples TRBV6-8 to TRBJ1-2; a weak D assignment points to TRBD1 (6 bases agree). CDR1 MNHGY and CDR2 SAAAGT are derived from the germline V gene. The CDR3 runs 16 residues from the cysteine to the phenylalanine. Only CDR3 DNA remains: 48 bases, in frame from the first base. The V end loses 7 bases and the J end loses 3 bases, and a stretch of 21 bases separates them.